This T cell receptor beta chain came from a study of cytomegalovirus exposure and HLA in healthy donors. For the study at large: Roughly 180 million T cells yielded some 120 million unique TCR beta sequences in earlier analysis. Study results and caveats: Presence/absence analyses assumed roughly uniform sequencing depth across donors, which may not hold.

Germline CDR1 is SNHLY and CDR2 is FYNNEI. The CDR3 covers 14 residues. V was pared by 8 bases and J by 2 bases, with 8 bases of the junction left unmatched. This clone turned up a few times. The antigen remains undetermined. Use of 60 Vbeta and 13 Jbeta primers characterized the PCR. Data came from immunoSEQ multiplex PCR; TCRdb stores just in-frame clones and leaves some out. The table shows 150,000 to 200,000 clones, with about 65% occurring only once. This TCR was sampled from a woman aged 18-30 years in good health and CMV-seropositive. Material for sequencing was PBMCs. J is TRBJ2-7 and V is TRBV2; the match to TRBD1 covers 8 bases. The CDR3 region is CASGKGQGAYEQYF. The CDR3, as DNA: TGTGCCAGCGGCAAAGGACAGGGAGCCTACGAGCAGTACTTC.